This entry lists 21 T cell receptor beta chains sequenced from one sample in a study of T cell repertoires in aging, cancer and after chemotherapy. The template was genomic DNA from peripheral blood, not RNA. TRB rearrangements spanning V, D and J were amplified using mixed TRB-A/B primers. TCRdb used MiXCR to reprocess the multiplex PCR reads, holding one entry per CDR3 protein. Of about 3,300 distinct CDR3 sequences in the sample, under 40% are singletons; the top ten hold about 45%. The sequencing sample was made of blood. The receptors stem from a human donor in good health.

V gene TRBV19 combines with J gene TRBJ1-2, with a possible D match to TRBD1 (6 bases). Trimming shortened V by 5 bases and J by 3 bases, and 13 bases separated the two germline ends. The germline V gene has CDR1 LNHDA and CDR2 SQIVND (reference sequence). The CDR3 has 14 residues. The CDR3 reads CASSVPTGHYGYTF. CDR3 sequence (DNA): TGTGCCAGTAGTGTCCCGACAGGACACTATGGCTACACCTTC.

This chain uses TRBV5-4 with TRBJ2-5; D is ambiguous. The CDR3 runs 15 residues. Germline CDR1 and CDR2: SGHNT and YYREEE (reference sequence). Trimming removed 1 base at V and 4 bases at J, with 14 bases between. CDR3 in DNA: TGTGCCAGCAGCTTGACGCTCGCAGCCAGAGAGACCCAGTACTTC. As protein: CASSLTLAARETQYF.

This clonotype was detected only a few times. The chain has TRBV6-1 and TRBJ2-3; 14 nucleotides align to TRBD2. The CDR3 loop spans 17 amino acids. V gave up 3 bases and J gave up 2 bases; unmatched junction bases: 4. CDR1 and CDR2 (germline): MNHNS, SASEGT. The CDR3 sequence is CASSEGGLAGVTDTQYF. The CDR3 DNA is TGTGCCAGCAGTGAGGGGGGACTAGCGGGGGTCACAGATACGCAGTATTTT.

This clonotype was counted a few times. The V and J genes are TRBV11-1 and TRBJ1-3; D gene uncertain. Trimming shortened V by 3 bases and J by 0 bases, and 6 bases separated the two germline ends. Germline lookup yields CDR1 SGHAT and CDR2 FQDESV (reference sequence). This CDR3 has 14 residues. The CDR3, as DNA: TGTGCCAGCAGCTTCAGGCACTCTGGAAACACCATATATTTT. Protein: CASSFRHSGNTIYF.

The V and J genes are TRBV2 and TRBJ1-2; D is ambiguous. CDR3 size: 14 residues. Between the trimmed V and J ends, which lost 3 bases and 5 bases, there was a span of 13 bases. Looked up from germline, CDR1 is SNHLY and CDR2 is FYNNEI. The CDR3 loop reads CASSDALPTYGYTF. The CDR3 DNA is TGTGCCAGCAGTGACGCACTGCCAACATATGGCTACACCTTC. The entire variable domain, with the rest obtained from reference TRBV2 and TRBJ1-2, is as follows: EPEVTQTPSHQVTQMGQEVILRCVPISNHLYFYWYRQILGQKVEFLVSFYNNEISEKSEIFDDQFSVERPDGSNFTLKIRSTKLEDSAMYFCASSDALPTYGYTFGSGTRLTVV.

J is TRBJ2-7 and V is TRBV30; 10 positions agree with TRBD2. From germline, CDR1 is GTSNPN and CDR2 SVGIG (reference sequence). V trimming: 7 bases; J trimming: 4 bases; junction bases outside the gene matches: 4. The CDR3 runs to 12 residues. The CDR3: CAYGTSVYEQYF. The CDR3 nucleotides read TGTGCCTACGGGACTAGCGTATACGAGCAGTACTTC.

About this clonotype itself: A clone one base away is much larger, so this may be a read error. V is TRBV11-1 and J is TRBJ1-6, with a tentative D call TRBD1 (6 bases). This CDR3 region has 14 residues. In germline, CDR1 is SGHAT, CDR2 FQDESV (reference sequence). The CDR3 bases are TGTGCCAGCAGCGGGGGGGCGCGTAATCCACCCCTCAACTTT. It is translated as CASSGGARNPPLNF.

The V gene is TRBV28, the J gene TRBJ2-1; possibly TRBD1 for D (6 bases). The CDR3 length is 14 residues. Germline values: CDR1 MDHEN, CDR2 SYDVKM. V was clipped by 5 bases and J by 8 bases, with 16 bases between them. CDR3 protein: CASSPTQGPHEQFF. The DNA of the CDR3 is TGTGCCAGCAGTCCTACACAGGGTCCCCATGAGCAGTTCTTC.

The chain recombines TRBV5-5 with TRBJ2-1, with unresolved D. Trimming removed 3 bases from V and 10 bases from J, with 11 bases in between. Germline V gives CDR1 SGHKS, CDR2 YYEKEE (reference sequence). The CDR3 totals 12 residues. CDR3 DNA: TGTGCCAGCAGCTGGACGGGTGAGGAGCAGTTCTTC. This translates into CASSWTGEEQFF.

About this clonotype itself: With a much larger clone just one base away, this may be a read error. This sequence joins TRBV6-1 and TRBJ2-1; either TRBD1 or TRBD2 may supply D (5 bases each). The length of the CDR3 is 16 residues. Germline lookup yields CDR1 MNHNS and CDR2 SASEGT. CDR3 nucleotide sequence: TGTGCCAGCAGTGAATGGGACCACACCTCCTACAATGAGGAGTTCTTC. Residues: CASSEWDHTSYNEEFF.

This sequence joins TRBV19 and TRBJ2-1, with D perhaps matching TRBD2 (5 bases). V lost 1 base, J lost 0 bases, and 7 bases lay in between. Germline CDR1 LNHDA, CDR2 SQIVND (reference sequence). This CDR3 comprises 15 residues. The chain's CDR3 is CASSIGGHSYNEQFF. Written as DNA, the CDR3 is TGTGCCAGTAGTATAGGCGGGCACTCCTACAATGAGCAGTTCTTC.

This chain connects TRBV12-3 or TRBV12-4 to TRBJ2-2, with 9 bases matching TRBD1. The CDR3 is 14 amino acids. With V trimmed by 8 bases and J by 4 bases, 5 bases remained unmatched. The CDR3 is CASDPTGGTGELFF. The DNA for the CDR3 is TGTGCCAGCGACCCGACAGGGGGCACCGGGGAGCTGTTTTTT.

This chain uses TRBV11-3 with TRBJ1-3; the D gene is possibly TRBD1 (5 bases). This CDR3 contains 14 residues. Trimming removed 2 bases at V and 2 bases at J, with 7 bases between. Germline CDR1 reads SGHNT; CDR2 reads YENEEA. The CDR3 DNA reads as TGTGCCAGCAGCTTAAGGGGCACTGGAAACACCATATATTTT. Its protein is CASSLRGTGNTIYF. Variable domain in full (rest from reference TRBV11-3 and TRBJ1-3): EAGVVQSPRYKIIEKKQPVAFWCNPISGHNTLYWYLQNLGQGPELLIRYENEEAVDDSQLPKDRFSAERLKGVDSTLKIQPAELGDSAVYLCASSLRGTGNTIYFGEGSWLTVV.

The rearrangement links TRBV11-3 to TRBJ2-5; D perhaps matches TRBD1 (6 bases). In germline, CDR1 is SGHNT, CDR2 YENEEA. The V end lost 5 bases, the J end lost 5 bases, and 18 bases lay between the germline ends. CDR3 length: 15 residues. The chain's CDR3 is CASSPRTEGGETQYF. The CDR3 DNA reads as TGTGCCAGCAGCCCAAGGACAGAGGGCGGGGAGACCCAGTACTTC.

CDR3 nucleotide sequence: TGCAGTGCTAGATCGGGTTTCGACACCGGGGAGCTGTTTTTT. This sequence encodes CSARSGFDTGELFF. The chain is built from TRBV20-1 and TRBJ2-2; D remains ambiguous. The germline CDR1 and CDR2 sequences are DFQATT and SNEGSKA (reference sequence). The CDR3 spans 14 residues. Deletions cut 2 bases from V and 3 bases from J, with 10 bases between.

This clonotype occurred a few times. V is TRBV11-2 and J is TRBJ2-5; D might be TRBD1 or TRBD2, each matching 5 bases. The CDR3 extends over 14 amino acids. Trimming cost V 1 base and J 5 bases, with 11 bases left between them. The germline gives CDR1 SGHAT, CDR2 FQNNGV. CDR3 sequence: CASSLVRGQETQYF. The CDR3 region has the DNA TGTGCCAGCAGCTTAGTACGGGGCCAGGAGACCCAGTACTTC.

The gene calls are TRBV10-3 and TRBJ1-5; D is unresolved. Germline V gene lookup returns CDR1 ENHRY and CDR2 SYGVKD. The CDR3 extends over 15 amino acids. The ends were cut back, 3 bases at V and 1 base at J, with 10 bases in the middle. CDR3 region: CAISESGLSNQPQHF. DNA of the CDR3: TGTGCCATCAGTGAATCGGGGTTGAGCAATCAGCCCCAGCATTTT.

This clonotype was observed a handful of times. The V gene is TRBV6-5, the J gene TRBJ1-6; TRBD1 aligns across 8 bases. Germline lookup yields CDR1 MNHEY and CDR2 SVGAGI. The V and J ends lost 6 bases and 5 bases, in that order; junction bases with no gene match: 3. This CDR3 has 14 amino acids. The CDR3 sequence is CASRTGVDNSPLHF. CDR3 DNA: TGTGCCAGCAGGACAGGGGTCGATAATTCACCCCTCCACTTT.

The chain combines TRBV6-1 with TRBJ2-5; D is possibly TRBD2 (7 bases). The CDR3 is 13 amino acids. Germline lookup yields CDR1 MNHNS and CDR2 SASEGT. CDR3 residues: CAVGGGHQETQYF. The CDR3 DNA reads TGTGCTGTGGGGGGGGGCCACCAAGAGACCCAGTACTTC.

This clonotype was counted a few times. The genes are TRBV5-6 and TRBJ2-2; no reliable D call. This CDR3 region has 14 residues. The germline V gene has CDR1 SGHDT and CDR2 YYEEEE. V shed 0 bases and J shed 4 bases, with 7 bases lying between them. CDR3 in DNA: TGTGCCAGCAGCTTGGTCCCACGCACCGGGGAGCTGTTTTTT. Translating gives CASSLVPRTGELFF.

The sample holds one count of this clonotype. The chain recombines TRBV7-9 with TRBJ1-5; D is possibly TRBD1 (6 bases). V lost 0 bases to trimming and J lost 3 bases, with 12 bases between them. Germline V lookup: CDR1 SEHNR, CDR2 FQNEAQ (reference sequence). The CDR3 is 16 residues long. CDR3 in amino acids: CASSLAMQGSNQPQHF. As DNA, the CDR3 is TGTGCCAGCAGCTTAGCTATGCAGGGGTCCAATCAGCCCCAGCATTTT.